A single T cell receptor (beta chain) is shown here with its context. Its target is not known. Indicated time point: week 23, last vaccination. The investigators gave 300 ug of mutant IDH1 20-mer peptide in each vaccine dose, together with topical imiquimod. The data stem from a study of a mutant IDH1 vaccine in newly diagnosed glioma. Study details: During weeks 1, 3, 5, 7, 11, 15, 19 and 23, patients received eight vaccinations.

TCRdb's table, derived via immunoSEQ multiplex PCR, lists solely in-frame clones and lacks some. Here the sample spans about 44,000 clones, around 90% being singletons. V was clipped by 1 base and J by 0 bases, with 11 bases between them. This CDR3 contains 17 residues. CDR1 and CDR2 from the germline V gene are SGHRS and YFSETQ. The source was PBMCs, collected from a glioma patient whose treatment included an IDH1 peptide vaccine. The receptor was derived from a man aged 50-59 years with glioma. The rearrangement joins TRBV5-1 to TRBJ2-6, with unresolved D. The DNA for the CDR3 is TGCGCCAGCAGCTTGAGGTCTTCGATCTCTGGGGCCAACGTCCTGACTTTC. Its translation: CASSLRSSISGANVLTF. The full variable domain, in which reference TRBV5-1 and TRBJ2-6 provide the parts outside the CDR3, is KAGVTQTPRYLIKTRGQQVTLSCSPISGHRSVSWYQQTPGQGLQFLFEYFSETQRNKGNFPGRFSGRQFSNSRSEMNVSTLELGDSALYLCASSLRSSISGANVLTFGAGSRLTVL.